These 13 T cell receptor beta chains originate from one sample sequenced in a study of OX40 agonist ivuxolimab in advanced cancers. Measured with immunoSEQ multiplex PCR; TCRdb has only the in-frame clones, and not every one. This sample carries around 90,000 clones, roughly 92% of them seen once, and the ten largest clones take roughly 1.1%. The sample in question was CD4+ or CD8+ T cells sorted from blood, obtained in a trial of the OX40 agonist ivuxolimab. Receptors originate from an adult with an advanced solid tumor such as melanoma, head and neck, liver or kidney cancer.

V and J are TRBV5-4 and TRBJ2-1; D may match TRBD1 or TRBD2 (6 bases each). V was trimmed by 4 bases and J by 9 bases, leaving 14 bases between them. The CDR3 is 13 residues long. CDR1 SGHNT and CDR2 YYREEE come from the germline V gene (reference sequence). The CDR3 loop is CASSRTVGGEQFF. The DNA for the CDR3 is TGTGCCAGCAGCAGGACAGTGGGGGGTGAGCAGTTCTTC.

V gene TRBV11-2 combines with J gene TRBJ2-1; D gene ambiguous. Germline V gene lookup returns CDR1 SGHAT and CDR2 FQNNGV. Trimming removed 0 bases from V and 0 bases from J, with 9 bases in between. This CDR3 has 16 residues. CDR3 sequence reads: CASSLDEPVSYNEQFF. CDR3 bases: TGTGCCAGCAGCTTAGATGAACCAGTCTCCTACAATGAGCAGTTCTTC.

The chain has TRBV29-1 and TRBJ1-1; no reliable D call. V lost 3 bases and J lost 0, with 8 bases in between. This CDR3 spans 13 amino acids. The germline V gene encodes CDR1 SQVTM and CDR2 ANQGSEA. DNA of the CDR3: TGCAGCGTTGACAAGGGAATGAACACTGAAGCTTTCTTT. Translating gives CSVDKGMNTEAFF.

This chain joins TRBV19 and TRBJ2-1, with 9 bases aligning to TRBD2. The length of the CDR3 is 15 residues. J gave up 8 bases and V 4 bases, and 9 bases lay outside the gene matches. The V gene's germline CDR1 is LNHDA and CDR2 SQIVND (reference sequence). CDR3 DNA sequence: TGTGCCAGTAGTAAAGTAGCGGGAGTTAACCATGAGCAGTTCTTC. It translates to CASSKVAGVNHEQFF.

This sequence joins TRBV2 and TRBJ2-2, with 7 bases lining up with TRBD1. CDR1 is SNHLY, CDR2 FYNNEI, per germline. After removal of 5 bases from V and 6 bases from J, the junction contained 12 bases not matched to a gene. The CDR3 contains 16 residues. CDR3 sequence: CASSLQGTKNSGELFF. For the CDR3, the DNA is TGTGCCAGCAGTCTACAGGGGACCAAAAACTCCGGGGAGCTGTTTTTT.

CDR3 loop: CASSSRAGALTGELFF. CDR3 DNA sequence: TGTGCCAGCAGCTCGAGGGCGGGAGCGCTCACCGGGGAGCTGTTTTTT. The J gene is TRBJ2-2, the V gene TRBV7-8, with 7 positions matching TRBD2. V lost 4 bases and J lost 4; bases outside the gene matches: 9. Germline V CDR1 and CDR2: SGHVS, FQNEAQ. The CDR3 covers 16 residues.

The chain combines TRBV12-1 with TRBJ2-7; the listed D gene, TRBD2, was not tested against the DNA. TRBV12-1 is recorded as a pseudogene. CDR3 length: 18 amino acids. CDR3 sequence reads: CASSSVGFGLQVNYEQYF. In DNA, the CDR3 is TGTGCCAGCAGCTCGGTCGGGTTCGGTTTACAAGTTAACTACGAGCAGTACTTC.

CDR3 sequence (DNA): TGTGCCAGCACTAAGAGACTAGCGGGAAACACAGATACGCAGTATTTT. As protein: CASTKRLAGNTDTQYF. The chain employs TRBV7-2 and TRBJ2-3; 11 bases are a match to TRBD2. J gave up 2 bases and V 7 bases, and 8 bases lay outside the gene matches. Germline CDR1 and CDR2: SGHTA and FQGNSA. This CDR3 contains 16 residues. The full variable domain, completed using reference TRBV7-2 and TRBJ2-3, is GAGVSQSPSNKVTEKGKDVELRCDPISGHTALYWYRQSLGQGLEFLIYFQGNSAPDKSGLPSDRFSAERTGGSVSTLTIQRTQQEDSAVYLCASTKRLAGNTDTQYFGPGTRLTVL.

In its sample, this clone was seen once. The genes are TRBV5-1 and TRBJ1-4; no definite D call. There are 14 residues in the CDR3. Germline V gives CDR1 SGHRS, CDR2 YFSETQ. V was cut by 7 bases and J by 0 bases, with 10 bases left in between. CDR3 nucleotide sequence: TGCGCCAGCCGGCTTTCGGCAACTAATGAAAAACTGTTTTTT. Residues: CASRLSATNEKLFF.

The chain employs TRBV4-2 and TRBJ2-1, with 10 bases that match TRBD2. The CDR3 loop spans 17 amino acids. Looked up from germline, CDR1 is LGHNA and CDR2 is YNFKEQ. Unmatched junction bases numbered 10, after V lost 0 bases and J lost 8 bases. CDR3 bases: TGTGCCAGCAGCCAAGAAGGTGTCACTAGCGGGACTGATGAGCAGTTCTTC. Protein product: CASSQEGVTSGTDEQFF.

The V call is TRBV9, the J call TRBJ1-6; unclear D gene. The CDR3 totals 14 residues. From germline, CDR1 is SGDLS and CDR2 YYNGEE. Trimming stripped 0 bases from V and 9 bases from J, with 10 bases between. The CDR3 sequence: CASSVGPVGSPLHF. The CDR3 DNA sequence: TGTGCCAGCAGCGTAGGGCCGGTAGGTTCACCCCTCCACTTT.

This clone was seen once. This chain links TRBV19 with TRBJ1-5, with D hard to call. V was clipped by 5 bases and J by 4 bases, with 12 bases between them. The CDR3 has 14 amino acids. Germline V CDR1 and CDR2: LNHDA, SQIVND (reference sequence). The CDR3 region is CASSPDGPNQPQHF. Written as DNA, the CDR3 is TGTGCCAGTAGTCCCGACGGCCCGAATCAGCCCCAGCATTTT.

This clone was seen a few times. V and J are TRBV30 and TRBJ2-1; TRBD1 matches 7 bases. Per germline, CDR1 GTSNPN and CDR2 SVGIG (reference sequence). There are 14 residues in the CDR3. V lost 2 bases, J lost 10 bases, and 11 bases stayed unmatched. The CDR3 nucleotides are TGTGCCTGGAGTAAAATACGACAGGGTCGGGAGCAGTTCTTC. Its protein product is CAWSKIRQGREQFF.